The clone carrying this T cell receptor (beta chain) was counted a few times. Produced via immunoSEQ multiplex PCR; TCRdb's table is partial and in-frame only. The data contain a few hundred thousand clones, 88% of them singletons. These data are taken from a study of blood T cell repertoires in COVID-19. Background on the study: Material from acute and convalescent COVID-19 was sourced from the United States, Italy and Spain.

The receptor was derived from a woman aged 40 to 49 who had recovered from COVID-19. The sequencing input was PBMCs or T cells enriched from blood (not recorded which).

CDR3 protein: CASSPSAGGTMNTEAFF. The CDR3 nucleotides read TGTGCCAGCAGCCCATCGGCAGGGGGCACCATGAACACTGAAGCTTTCTTT. The chain combines TRBV7-9 with TRBJ1-1; 8 nucleotides agree with TRBD1. The CDR3 spans 17 residues. V trimming: 5 bases; J trimming: 0 bases; junction bases outside the gene matches: 11. Germline V gene lookup returns CDR1 SEHNR and CDR2 FQNEAQ (reference sequence).